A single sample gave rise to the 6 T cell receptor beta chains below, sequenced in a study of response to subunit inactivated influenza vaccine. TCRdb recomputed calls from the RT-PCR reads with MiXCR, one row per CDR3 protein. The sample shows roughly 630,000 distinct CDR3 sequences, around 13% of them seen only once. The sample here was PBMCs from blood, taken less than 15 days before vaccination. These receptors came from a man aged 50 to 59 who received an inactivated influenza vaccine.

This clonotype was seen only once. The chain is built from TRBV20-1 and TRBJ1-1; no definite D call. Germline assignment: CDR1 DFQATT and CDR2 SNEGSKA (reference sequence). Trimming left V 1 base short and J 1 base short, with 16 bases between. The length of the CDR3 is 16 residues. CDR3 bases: TGCAGTGCTAGAGGACCCTTGAGACGGGCGAACACTGAAGCTTTCTTT. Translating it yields CSARGPLRRANTEAFF.

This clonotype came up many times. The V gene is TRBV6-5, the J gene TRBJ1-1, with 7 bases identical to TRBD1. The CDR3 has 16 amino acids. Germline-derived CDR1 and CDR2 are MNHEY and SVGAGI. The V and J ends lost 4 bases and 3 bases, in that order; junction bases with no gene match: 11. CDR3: CASSSTSTGPYTEAFF. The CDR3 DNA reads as TGTGCCAGCAGTTCAACCTCGACAGGGCCATACACTGAAGCTTTCTTT.

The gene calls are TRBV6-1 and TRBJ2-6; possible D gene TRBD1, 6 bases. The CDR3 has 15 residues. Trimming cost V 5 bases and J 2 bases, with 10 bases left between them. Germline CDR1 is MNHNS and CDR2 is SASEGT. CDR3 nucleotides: TGTGCCAGCAGTCAATCAGGGGCTGGGGCCAACGTCCTGACTTTC. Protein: CASSQSGAGANVLTF.

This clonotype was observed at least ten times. The CDR3 sequence: CSARRDGSTDTQYF. CDR3 bases: TGCAGTGCCCGCCGGGACGGAAGCACAGATACGCAGTATTTT. V gene TRBV20-1 combines with J gene TRBJ2-3; D assignment may be TRBD1 or TRBD2 (5 bases each). Trimming stripped 6 bases from V and 0 bases from J, with 13 bases between. The germline gives CDR1 DFQATT, CDR2 SNEGSKA (reference sequence). This CDR3 has 14 amino acids.

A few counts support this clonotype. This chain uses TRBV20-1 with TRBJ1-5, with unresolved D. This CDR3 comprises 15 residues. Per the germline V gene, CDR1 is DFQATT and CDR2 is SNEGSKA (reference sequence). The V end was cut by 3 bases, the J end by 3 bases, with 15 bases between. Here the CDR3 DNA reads TGCAGTGCTAGGGAGATACTCGCATACAATCAGCCCCAGCATTTT. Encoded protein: CSAREILAYNQPQHF.

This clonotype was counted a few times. This CDR3 is CSVERGREVYF. The CDR3 region has the DNA TGCAGCGTTGAACGGGGTAGGGAAGTGTACTTC. The genes are TRBV29-1 and TRBJ2-7, with D maybe TRBD2 (5 bases). The CDR3 totals 11 residues. CDR1 and CDR2 from the germline V gene are SQVTM and ANQGSEA. Trimming removed 2 bases at V and 12 bases at J, with 14 bases between.